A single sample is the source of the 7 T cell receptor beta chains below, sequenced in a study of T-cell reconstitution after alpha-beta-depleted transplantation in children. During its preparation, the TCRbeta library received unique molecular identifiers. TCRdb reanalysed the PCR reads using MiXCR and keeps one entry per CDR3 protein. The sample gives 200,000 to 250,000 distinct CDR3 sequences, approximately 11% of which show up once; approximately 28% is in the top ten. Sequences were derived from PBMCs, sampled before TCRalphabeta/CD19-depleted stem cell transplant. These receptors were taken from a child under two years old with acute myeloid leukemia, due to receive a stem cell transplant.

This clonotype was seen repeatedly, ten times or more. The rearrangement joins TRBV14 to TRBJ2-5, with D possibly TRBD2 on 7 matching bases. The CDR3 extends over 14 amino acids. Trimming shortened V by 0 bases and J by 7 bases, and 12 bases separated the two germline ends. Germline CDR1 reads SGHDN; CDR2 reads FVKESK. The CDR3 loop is CASSQDRGGVTQYF. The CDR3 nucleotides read TGTGCCAGCAGCCAAGACAGGGGAGGGGTGACCCAGTACTTC.

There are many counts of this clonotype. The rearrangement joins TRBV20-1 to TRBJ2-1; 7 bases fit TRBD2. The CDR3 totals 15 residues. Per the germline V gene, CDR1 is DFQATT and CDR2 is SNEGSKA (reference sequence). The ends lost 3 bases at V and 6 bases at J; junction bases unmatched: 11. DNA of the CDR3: TGCAGTGCTAGTTCACTGGCGGGGGATTCCAATGAGCAGTTCTTC. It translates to CSASSLAGDSNEQFF.

CDR3 amino acids: CASSYPDRPYEQYF. Written as DNA, the CDR3 is TGCGCCAGCAGCTACCCGGACAGGCCCTACGAGCAGTACTTC. The V gene is TRBV5-1, the J gene TRBJ2-7; TRBD1 aligns across 7 bases. The CDR3 contains 14 residues. Germline CDR1 SGHRS, CDR2 YFSETQ. J gave up 2 bases and V 3 bases, and 5 bases lay outside the gene matches.

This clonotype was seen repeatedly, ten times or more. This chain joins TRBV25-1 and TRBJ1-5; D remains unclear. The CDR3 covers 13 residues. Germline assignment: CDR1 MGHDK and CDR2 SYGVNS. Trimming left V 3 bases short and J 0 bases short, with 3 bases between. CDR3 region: CASSETSNQPQHF. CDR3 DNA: TGTGCCAGCAGTGAGACTAGCAATCAGCCCCAGCATTTT.

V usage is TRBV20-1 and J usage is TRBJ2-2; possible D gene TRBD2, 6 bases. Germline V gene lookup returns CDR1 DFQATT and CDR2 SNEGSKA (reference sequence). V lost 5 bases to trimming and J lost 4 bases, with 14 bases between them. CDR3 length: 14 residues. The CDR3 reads CSAVNGRVTGELFF. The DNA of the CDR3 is TGCAGTGCTGTGAACGGGAGAGTCACCGGGGAGCTGTTTTTT.

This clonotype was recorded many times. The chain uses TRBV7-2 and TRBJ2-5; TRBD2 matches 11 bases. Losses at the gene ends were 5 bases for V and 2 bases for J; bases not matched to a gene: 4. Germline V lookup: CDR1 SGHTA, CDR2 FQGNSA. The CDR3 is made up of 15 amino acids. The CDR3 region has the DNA TGTGCCAGCAGCATGGGACTAGCGGTTCAAGAGACCCAGTACTTC. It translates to CASSMGLAVQETQYF.

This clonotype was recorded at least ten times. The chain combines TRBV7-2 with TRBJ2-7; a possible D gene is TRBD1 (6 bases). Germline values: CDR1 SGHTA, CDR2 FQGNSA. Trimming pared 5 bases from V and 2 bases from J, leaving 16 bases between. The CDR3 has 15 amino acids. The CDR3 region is CASSPSGQTAYEQYF. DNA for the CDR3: TGTGCCAGCAGCCCCTCCGGACAGACAGCCTACGAGCAGTACTTC.